This T cell receptor (beta chain) stems from a study of T cells in Graves' hyperthyroidism and ophthalmopathy. Notes on the study in general: Blood also carried most thyroid clonotypes expanded above 0.001. Onset of ophthalmopathy came a median approximately 6 months after the model predicted it.

Amplified TCR beta CDR3 regions derived from RNA transcripts. During a first-round RT-PCR of the TCR CDR3, the HTBI primer set was used. A single record per CDR3 protein comes from TCRdb applying MiXCR to the multiplex PCR reads. The sample comprises 650,000 to 850,000 distinct CDR3 sequences, approximately 18% of which are singletons, and roughly 17% rests with the top ten. Of note for this clonotype: Its antigen is unknown.

Germline-derived CDR1 and CDR2 are ENHRY and SYGVKD. V was clipped by 6 bases and J by 4 bases; unmatched bases: 10. The length of the CDR3 is 18 residues. A patient was excluded if there was uncontrolled infection, other autoimmune disease, pregnancy or lactation. This blood was taken when hyperthyroidism was first diagnosed, before any ophthalmopathy symptoms existed. The rearrangement uses TRBV10-3 and TRBJ2-3; TRBD2 matches 16 bases. This TCR came from a woman aged 50 to 60 with Graves' hyperthyroidism that later progressed to Graves' ophthalmopathy. Sequencing used blood. As DNA, the CDR3 is TGTGCCATCAGCTCCGGGACTAGCGGGGGGGGGGGCCCAGATACGCAGTATTTT. It is translated as CAISSGTSGGGGPDTQYF.